The 3 T cell receptor beta chains in this list originate from one sample, sequenced in a study of identical twins. TCRdb passed the 5' RACE reads through MiXCR, listing each CDR3 protein once. The sample includes approximately 1.8 million distinct CDR3 sequences, about 31% of them seen just once. The sequencing input was cord blood. These receptors originate from a newborn girl in good health.

The chain combines TRBV28 with TRBJ2-3, with D perhaps given as TRBD1 or TRBD2 (6 bases each). The CDR3 has 17 amino acids. The germline gives CDR1 MDHEN, CDR2 SYDVKM. Trimming took off 3 bases at V and 5 bases at J, with 21 bases between the two ends. The CDR3 DNA is TGTGCCAGCAGTTTTGACGAGGTTTGGGGGGCCGGAGATACGCAGTATTTT. Protein sequence: CASSFDEVWGAGDTQYF.

V gene TRBV6-1 combines with J gene TRBJ1-2; 7 nucleotides align to TRBD1. CDR3 length: 12 residues. The V and J ends lost 7 bases and 4 bases, in that order; junction bases with no gene match: 3. The germline CDR1 and CDR2 sequences are MNHNS and SASEGT. For the CDR3, the DNA is TGTGCCAGCAAGGGGGCCCTCTATGGCTACACCTTC. Protein product: CASKGALYGYTF.

Only a few counts were recorded for this clonotype. The chain uses TRBV27 and TRBJ2-1; no clear D gene. Trimming stripped 6 bases from V and 6 bases from J, with 9 bases between. Germline assignment: CDR1 MNHEY and CDR2 SMNVEV (reference sequence). CDR3 length: 12 amino acids. CDR3 residues: CASRDLINEQFF. As DNA, the CDR3 is TGTGCCAGCAGGGACCTCATCAATGAGCAGTTCTTC.